The next 11 T cell receptor beta chains were all read from a single sample in a study of radiotherapy plus CTLA-4 blockade in lung cancer. Sequenced by immunoSEQ multiplex PCR; TCRdb stores in-frame clones only, minus some. The sample has more than 90,000 clones; around nine tenths are singletons. Specimen: peripheral blood, collected from a patient treated with radiotherapy plus ipilimumab. The receptor set was obtained from a human donor with non-small cell lung cancer that progressed on radiotherapy plus ipilimumab.

The chain couples TRBV7-9 to TRBJ1-2; weak D call: TRBD1 (6 bases). The CDR3 is made up of 15 amino acids. Germline CDR1 SEHNR, CDR2 FQNEAQ (reference sequence). Trimming cost V 6 bases and J 6 bases, with 20 bases left between them. The CDR3 region is CASRPTRRGGDGYTF. The CDR3 DNA follows: TGTGCCAGCAGACCCACCCGGCGAGGGGGTGATGGCTACACCTTC.

CDR3 DNA sequence: TGTGCCAGCAGTGAAGCGCGAGGAAACCGGTTCTACGAGCAGTACTTC. It codes for CASSEARGNRFYEQYF. The genes are TRBV2 and TRBJ2-7; D is uncertain. V lost 0 bases, J lost 3 bases, and 15 bases lay in between. This CDR3 comprises 16 residues. From germline, CDR1 is SNHLY and CDR2 FYNNEI.

The chain joins TRBV6-1 to TRBJ2-7, with 10 bases fitting TRBD1. The CDR3 is made up of 14 amino acids. Germline V lookup: CDR1 MNHNS, CDR2 SASEGT. The V and J ends lost 6 bases and 5 bases, in that order; junction bases with no gene match: 7. The CDR3 region is CASSGTGEWDEQYF. CDR3 DNA sequence: TGTGCCAGCAGCGGGACAGGGGAGTGGGACGAGCAGTACTTC.

The chain joins TRBV10-1 to TRBJ2-7; D uncertain. Trimming took 3 bases from V and 6 from J, leaving 18 bases between them. From germline, CDR1 is WNHNN and CDR2 SYGVQD (reference sequence). The CDR3 contains 15 residues. CDR3 residues: CASSESGPYRIEQYF. The DNA for the CDR3 is TGCGCCAGCAGTGAAAGTGGGCCTTATCGAATCGAGCAGTACTTC.

The chain joins TRBV27 to TRBJ1-5; 7 bases match TRBD1. The CDR3 has 16 residues. From germline, CDR1 is MNHEY and CDR2 SMNVEV (reference sequence). V was clipped by 5 bases and J by 4 bases; unmatched bases: 11. The CDR3 DNA sequence: TGTGCCAGCAGTCATCTGACAGGACAGGCTAATCAGCCCCAGCATTTT. Amino acid sequence: CASSHLTGQANQPQHF.

This chain links TRBV7-9 with TRBJ2-6; TRBD2 matches 9 bases. The V gene end was trimmed by 3 bases and the J gene end by 0 bases; junction bases not matched to a gene: 3. The CDR3 spans 17 residues. Germline V gene sequence: CDR1 SEHNR, CDR2 FQNEAQ (reference sequence). CDR3 sequence: CASSLGLAISGANVLTF. The CDR3 DNA reads as TGTGCCAGCAGCTTGGGACTAGCTATCTCTGGGGCCAACGTCCTGACTTTC.

The genes are TRBV7-8 and TRBJ1-1; 12 bases are a match to TRBD1. From germline, CDR1 is SGHVS and CDR2 FQNEAQ. The CDR3 totals 17 residues. Germline trimming cut 4 bases from V and 4 bases from J; bases unmatched to any gene: 10. CDR3 nucleotide sequence: TGTGCCAGCAGCTCGCCGGGACAGGGGGCGGAAGGCACTGAAGCTTTCTTT. This translates into CASSSPGQGAEGTEAFF.

The V and J genes are TRBV9 and TRBJ2-7; D is ambiguous. V was trimmed by 0 bases and J by 4 bases, leaving 11 bases between them. The CDR3 contains 14 residues. CDR1 is SGDLS, CDR2 YYNGEE, per germline. The CDR3 is CASSVGVSPYEQYF. CDR3 in DNA: TGTGCCAGCAGCGTAGGTGTGAGCCCATACGAGCAGTACTTC.

This chain connects TRBV5-1 to TRBJ2-1; weak D call: TRBD1 (6 bases). The CDR3 is made up of 14 amino acids. V lost 3 bases and J 4 bases, leaving 11 bases between the germline ends. Germline V gene data show CDR1 as SGHRS and CDR2 as YFSETQ. Written as DNA, the CDR3 is TGCGCCAGCAGCTGGGACACCCGATACAATGAGCAGTTCTTC. Its translation: CASSWDTRYNEQFF.

This clone was counted only a few times. The rearrangement uses TRBV11-1 and TRBJ1-2, with 9 bases matching TRBD1. After removal of 5 bases from V and 7 bases from J, the junction contained 5 bases not matched to a gene. This CDR3 has 13 amino acids. Germline CDR1 is SGHAT and CDR2 is FQDESV (reference sequence). Here the CDR3 DNA reads TGTGCCAGCAGCCCCACAGGGGGCTCTGGCTACACCTTC. This encodes CASSPTGGSGYTF.

The chain joins TRBV30 to TRBJ1-6; possible D gene TRBD1, 5 bases. The V gene's germline CDR1 is GTSNPN and CDR2 SVGIG (reference sequence). The CDR3 contains 14 residues. With 5 bases removed from V and 9 bases from J, the gap between germline ends came to 17 bases. The CDR3 DNA is TGTGCCTGGTCGACCGGGGGGAAACCTTCACCCCTCCACTTT. It codes for CAWSTGGKPSPLHF.